This T cell receptor (beta chain) was recovered during a study of T-cell memory formation after mild COVID-19. On the study more broadly: Largely donor-specific sequence clusters came from a couple of donors.

5'RACE with constant-segment primers yielded barcoded, UMI-tagged TCR alpha and TCR beta cDNA libraries. A single record per CDR3 protein comes from TCRdb applying MiXCR to the 5' RACE reads. The sample yields about 110,000 distinct CDR3 sequences, approximately 13% seen once. This clonotype is labeled medium-sized (0.01 to 0.1%). The V end lost 2 bases, the J end lost 2 bases, and 13 bases lay between the germline ends. The germline V gene has CDR1 SGHVS and CDR2 FQNEAQ. There are 16 residues in the CDR3. Sequenced material: PBMCs or a T cell subset sorted from them (not recorded which). The source of this sequence is an adult woman who had mild COVID-19 (a few samples of this study predate the infection). Cell type and time point are not known. V gene TRBV7-8 combines with J gene TRBJ2-1; D call uncertain. The CDR3: CASSLKESGPYNEQFF. The CDR3, as DNA: TGTGCCAGCAGCTTAAAGGAGTCAGGACCCTACAATGAGCAGTTCTTC.